The entry below gives a single TCR beta chain sequence along with its context. Its antigen specificity is not known. Per-base quality was not reported, and no clone a single base away is much larger than it. The study evaluated CTLA-4 blockade (ipilimumab) given together with focal radiation therapy in patients who had chemo-refractory metastatic non-small-cell lung cancer. The method was the immunoSEQ multiplex PCR assay. TCRdb took over this immuneACCESS table, retaining in-frame rearrangements with V and J assigned. Such tables are incomplete; in checked studies, under half of the missing clones stem from an unresolved V gene, and the remainder is unexplained. This sample gives tens of thousands of clones in total; around three quarters of them show up just once. The ten largest clones add up to over 15% of the sample. This entry is derived from a study of radiotherapy plus CTLA-4 blockade in lung cancer (dated by TCRdb to the late 2010s). Background on the whole study: Objective responses occurred in approximately 19% of enrolled patients, and 30% to 35% achieved disease control. The full study reports these points: The strongest predictors of response were reported to be early dynamic shifts in blood T cell clones along with a rise in serum interferon-beta following radiation. After treatment with radiotherapy and ipilimumab, TCR clones that originated in tumors expanded in peripheral blood.

Reading from cysteine to phenylalanine, the CDR3 counts 16 amino acids. The retained sequence is limited to the CDR3, 48 bases, with the frame set at the first base. The sequences come from peripheral blood, collected from a patient treated with radiotherapy plus ipilimumab. The clonotype comes from a human donor with non-small cell lung cancer that progressed on radiotherapy plus ipilimumab. The sequence joins TRBV1 to TRBJ2-1; TRBD2 is taken as the D call from the table, unchecked against the DNA. TRBV1 is a recognized pseudogene. For the CDR3, the sequence is CTSSQDPLAGEDEQFF. At the DNA level, the sequence is TGCACCAGCAGCCAAGACCCCCTAGCGGGAGAAGATGAGCAGTTCTTC.